This T cell receptor (beta chain) was documented in a study of CD8 T cells in Susac syndrome. About 0.45 to 1 ug RNA was reverse transcribed with random hexamers. TCRdb re-analysed the immunoSEQ multiplex PCR reads in MiXCR, keeping a single row per CDR3 protein. The data contain 300,000 or so distinct CDR3 sequences, under 95% of them singletons. The CDR3 runs to 13 residues. Trimming left V 4 bases short and J 6 bases short, with 9 bases between. In germline, CDR1 is MNHNS, CDR2 SASEGT. The origin of this receptor is a human donor with multiple sclerosis. The material sequenced was CD4+ T cells from PBMCs. This chain joins TRBV6-1 and TRBJ2-2; D gene unclear. The chain's CDR3 is CASSAPIPGELFF. The CDR3 bases are TGTGCCAGCAGTGCGCCAATACCCGGGGAGCTGTTTTTT.